Below are 26 T cell receptor beta chains sequenced from a single sample in a study of blood T cell repertoires in COVID-19 (dated by TCRdb to 2020 to 2021). The library was obtained by the immunoSEQ multiplex PCR assay. TCRdb holds this immuneACCESS table with in-frame rearrangements only. Some clones are missing; in checked studies, unresolved V genes explain under half, and the rest has no known cause. This sample lists around 120,000 clones; 90% were detected once. Together, the top ten hold roughly 2% of the sample. The sequenced material came from peripheral blood. All receptors come from a human donor with active COVID-19. The donor label of this sample is uncertain.

V and J are TRBV4-3 and TRBJ1-1; tentative D call: TRBD1 (5 bases). The V gene lost 3 bases and the J gene lost 4 bases, with 12 bases spanning the gap. The germline gives CDR1 LGHNA, CDR2 YSLEER. The CDR3 consists of 14 residues. This CDR3 reads CASSHSRVGTEAFF. CDR3 DNA sequence: TGCGCCAGCAGCCACTCCAGGGTGGGCACTGAAGCTTTCTTT.

This rearrangement joins TRBV10-2 to TRBJ2-1; 10 bases are a match to TRBD2. J gave up 3 bases and V 2 bases, and 7 bases lay outside the gene matches. The germline V gene has CDR1 WSHSY and CDR2 SAAADI. The CDR3 runs 17 residues. The CDR3 protein is CASSETPGTSVYNEQFF. CDR3 DNA sequence: TGCGCCAGCAGTGAGACCCCCGGGACTAGCGTCTACAATGAGCAGTTCTTC.

This sequence joins TRBV10-1 and TRBJ1-5; TRBD1 agrees at 8 bases. The ends lost 7 bases at V and 0 bases at J; junction bases unmatched: 20. CDR3 length: 20 amino acids. Germline CDR1 is WNHNN and CDR2 is SYGVQD (reference sequence). The CDR3 loop is CASNMERTGNGGYSNQPQHF. DNA of the CDR3: TGCGCCAGCAATATGGAGAGGACAGGGAATGGGGGGTATAGCAATCAGCCCCAGCATTTT.

V usage is TRBV11-2 and J usage is TRBJ2-7, with TRBD2 matching 11 bases. J lost 0 bases, V lost 4 bases, and 5 bases had no gene match. CDR3 length: 16 amino acids. Germline lookup yields CDR1 SGHAT and CDR2 FQNNGV. CDR3 sequence (DNA): TGTGCCAGCAGCTCAGACCTAGCGGGGGGCTCCTACGAGCAGTACTTC. Its protein is CASSSDLAGGSYEQYF.

The chain recombines TRBV29-1 with TRBJ1-2; TRBD1 might be the D (6 bases). The germline V gene encodes CDR1 SQVTM and CDR2 ANQGSEA. V was cut by 8 bases and J by 5 bases, with 12 bases left in between. The CDR3 runs to 11 residues. In nucleotides, the CDR3 is TGCAGCCTGTGGGACATGTATGGCTACACCTTC. Protein sequence: CSLWDMYGYTF.

CDR3 nucleotide sequence: TGTGCCAGCTCACCAATGAGACGGGTCTCTGGAAACACCATATATTTT. This sequence encodes CASSPMRRVSGNTIYF. The chain combines TRBV18 with TRBJ1-3; D is undetermined. The CDR3 spans 16 residues. Deletions cut 2 bases from V and 0 bases from J, with 11 bases between. The germline V gene has CDR1 KGHSH and CDR2 LQKENI. Full variable domain (remainder filled in from reference TRBV18 and TRBJ1-3): NAGVMQNPRHLVRRRGQEARLRCSPMKGHSHVYWYRQLPEEGLKFMVYLQKENIIDESGMPKERFSAEFPKEGPSILRIQQVVRGDSAAYFCASSPMRRVSGNTIYFGEGSWLTVV.

The chain recombines TRBV19 with TRBJ1-6; TRBD1 is a possible D gene (6 bases). Trimming shortened V by 7 bases and J by 3 bases, and 10 bases separated the two germline ends. Germline lookup yields CDR1 LNHDA and CDR2 SQIVND (reference sequence). This CDR3 is 14 amino acids long. As DNA, the CDR3 is TGTGCCAGTACCCTACAGGGCTATAATTCACCCCTCCACTTT. Translating it yields CASTLQGYNSPLHF. Full variable domain (remainder filled in from reference TRBV19 and TRBJ1-6): DGGITQSPKYLFRKEGQNVTLSCEQNLNHDAMYWYRQDPGQGLRLIYYSQIVNDFQKGDIAEGYSVSREKKESFPLTVTSAQKNPTAFYLCASTLQGYNSPLHFGNGTRLTVT.

This clone was observed once. CDR3: CASRVDSSYEQYF. The CDR3 DNA reads as TGTGCCAGCAGAGTTGACAGCTCCTACGAGCAGTACTTC. The J gene is TRBJ2-7, the V gene TRBV6-5, with a tentative D call TRBD1 (5 bases). The V end was cut by 6 bases, the J end by 0 bases, with 9 bases between. The CDR3 sequence is 13 residues long. Per germline, CDR1 MNHEY and CDR2 SVGAGI.

The V call is TRBV5-6, the J call TRBJ2-4; possible D gene TRBD2, 5 bases. Germline loops: CDR1 SGHDT, CDR2 YYEEEE. Trimming shortened V by 0 bases and J by 0 bases, and 16 bases separated the two germline ends. The CDR3 sequence is 18 residues long. The CDR3 sequence: CASSLVSGIPTAKNIQYF. The CDR3 DNA reads TGTGCCAGCAGCTTGGTTTCCGGGATTCCAACAGCCAAAAACATTCAGTACTTC.

V usage is TRBV6-1 and J usage is TRBJ1-4; TRBD1 is a possible D gene (5 bases). The V and J ends lost 3 bases and 2 bases respectively, with 13 bases between them. This CDR3 is 16 amino acids long. Germline V gene lookup returns CDR1 MNHNS and CDR2 SASEGT. The CDR3 DNA reads TGTGCCAGCAGTGAGAATCCCGACAGTACTAATGAAAAACTGTTTTTT. It codes for CASSENPDSTNEKLFF.

This sequence joins TRBV29-1 and TRBJ1-2; maybe TRBD1 (5 bases). Deletions cut 7 bases from V and 1 base from J, with 10 bases between. From germline, CDR1 is SQVTM and CDR2 ANQGSEA. The CDR3 sequence is 12 residues long. CDR3 bases: TGCAGCGCCGGAAGGGGTAACTATGGCTACACCTTC. Its translation: CSAGRGNYGYTF.

The chain links TRBV15 to TRBJ2-3, with a weak D call TRBD2 (5 bases). This CDR3 contains 15 residues. Trimming left V 6 bases short and J 2 bases short, with 15 bases between. In germline, CDR1 is LNHNV, CDR2 YYDKDF (reference sequence). CDR3 amino acids: CATRYGAEATDTQYF. The CDR3 DNA reads as TGTGCCACCAGATACGGAGCGGAGGCCACAGATACGCAGTATTTT.

The chain recombines TRBV7-9 with TRBJ2-1, with 10 positions matching TRBD2. Germline V gene lookup returns CDR1 SEHNR and CDR2 FQNEAQ (reference sequence). The V and J ends lost 5 bases and 5 bases, in that order; junction bases with no gene match: 9. CDR3 length: 16 residues. CDR3 region: CASSLSLAGVNNEQFF. Here the CDR3 DNA reads TGTGCCAGCAGCCTGTCCCTAGCGGGGGTGAACAATGAGCAGTTCTTC.

The chain recombines TRBV6-1 with TRBJ1-1; the D is unclear. This CDR3 contains 13 residues. V dropped 3 bases and J dropped 3 bases, with 8 bases sitting between them. Germline CDR1 reads MNHNS; CDR2 reads SASEGT. The chain's CDR3 is CASSERGDTEAFF. The CDR3 coding sequence is TGTGCCAGCAGTGAGCGGGGAGACACTGAAGCTTTCTTT.

V is TRBV6-5 and J is TRBJ1-1, with D perhaps matching TRBD1 (5 bases). V lost 2 bases and J lost 5, with 12 bases in between. This CDR3 comprises 14 residues. Germline loops: CDR1 MNHEY, CDR2 SVGAGI. CDR3 protein: CASSYEGRWTEAFF. CDR3 DNA sequence: TGTGCCAGCAGTTACGAGGGGAGGTGGACTGAAGCTTTCTTT.

The rearrangement links TRBV5-1 to TRBJ2-2; no reliable D call. CDR1 is SGHRS, CDR2 YFSETQ, per germline. Trimming took off 3 bases at V and 4 bases at J, with 19 bases between the two ends. The CDR3 runs 17 residues. CDR3 coding DNA: TGCGCCAGCAGCTCGGCGGCTTCCCTACGAGGCACCGGGGAGCTGTTTTTT. Protein sequence: CASSSAASLRGTGELFF.

The chain joins TRBV2 to TRBJ2-2; D uncertain. The length of the CDR3 is 14 residues. Between the trimmed V and J ends, which lost 7 bases and 6 bases, there was a span of 15 bases. Germline CDR1 reads SNHLY; CDR2 reads FYNNEI. DNA for the CDR3: TGTGCCAGCAAATACGAACTTATTGCCGGGGAGCTGTTTTTT. Encoded protein: CASKYELIAGELFF.

The V and J genes are TRBV28 and TRBJ1-2; 9 bases match TRBD1. The germline V gene encodes CDR1 MDHEN and CDR2 SYDVKM. The trim removed 6 bases at V and 1 base at J, leaving 6 bases unmatched. The CDR3 extends over 15 amino acids. CDR3 protein: CASSRRDRVNYGYTF. The DNA of the CDR3 is TGTGCCAGCAGCCGCAGGGACAGGGTTAACTATGGCTACACCTTC.

The V call is TRBV4-2, the J call TRBJ2-2, with 8 bases fitting TRBD2. The CDR3 is 17 residues long. After removal of 0 bases from V and 0 bases from J, the junction contained 3 bases not matched to a gene. From germline, CDR1 is LGHNA and CDR2 YNFKEQ. This CDR3 is CASSQESGGANTGELFF. CDR3 nucleotide sequence: TGTGCCAGCAGCCAAGAGTCGGGGGGGGCGAACACCGGGGAGCTGTTTTTT.

The rearrangement uses TRBV18 and TRBJ2-2; D is uncertain. Germline V gene lookup returns CDR1 KGHSH and CDR2 LQKENI. Trimming left V 2 bases short and J 6 bases short, with 13 bases between. The CDR3 contains 15 residues. CDR3 sequence (DNA): TGTGCCAGCTCACCAGTGGCAGGTTTGGCCGGGGAGCTGTTTTTT. Translating it yields CASSPVAGLAGELFF.

The genes are TRBV30 and TRBJ1-2, with a weak D call TRBD1 (6 bases). This CDR3 comprises 12 residues. Trimming shortened V by 2 bases and J by 7 bases, and 11 bases separated the two germline ends. The germline gives CDR1 GTSNPN, CDR2 SVGIG (reference sequence). CDR3 nucleotide sequence: TGTGCCTGGAGTCAACAGGGCAGTGGCTACACCTTC. Protein product: CAWSQQGSGYTF.

The rearrangement links TRBV12-2 to TRBJ1-6; the table's TRBD1 call for D was not verified on the DNA. TRBV12-2 is a pseudogene. The CDR3 is made up of 20 amino acids. DNA of the CDR3: TGTGCAAGTCGCTTAGCGTCCGCGGGACAGGGGGCGCAGGGTAATTCACCCCTCCACTTT. Residues: CASRLASAGQGAQGNSPLHF.

V gene TRBV7-9 combines with J gene TRBJ1-3; 8 nucleotides align to TRBD1. Trimming at V came to 4 bases and at J to 3 bases, leaving 5 bases not matched to a gene. The CDR3 has 15 residues. CDR1 is SEHNR, CDR2 FQNEAQ, per germline (reference sequence). The CDR3 bases are TGTGCCAGCAGCTCGGACAGGGCGTATGGAAACACCATATATTTT. This codes for CASSSDRAYGNTIYF.

V gene TRBV4-1 combines with J gene TRBJ2-2, with TRBD1 as a possible D gene (7 bases). Germline-derived CDR1 and CDR2 are MGHRA and YSYEKL. V lost 4 bases and J 5 bases, leaving 14 bases between the germline ends. CDR3 size: 15 residues. The CDR3 loop reads CASSPEGGQTGELFF. CDR3 coding DNA: TGCGCCAGCAGCCCTGAGGGGGGACAGACCGGGGAGCTGTTTTTT.

The V and J genes are TRBV19 and TRBJ1-4; D call uncertain. Per the germline V gene, CDR1 is LNHDA and CDR2 is SQIVND (reference sequence). Deletions cut 8 bases from V and 6 bases from J, with 16 bases between. The CDR3 has 14 residues. Written as DNA, the CDR3 is TGTGCCAGTGGGAGAGCGAACTGGGATGAAAAACTGTTTTTT. It codes for CASGRANWDEKLFF.

The chain carries TRBV3-1 (or the pseudogene TRBV3-2) and TRBJ2-1; 7 nucleotides align to TRBD2. Unmatched junction bases numbered 5, after V lost 3 bases and J lost 3 bases. Germline V CDR1 and CDR2: LGHDT, YNNKEL (reference sequence). The CDR3 covers 15 residues. As DNA, the CDR3 is TGTGCCAGCAGCCAGGGGTGGACTAGCTACAATGAGCAGTTCTTC. This sequence encodes CASSQGWTSYNEQFF.